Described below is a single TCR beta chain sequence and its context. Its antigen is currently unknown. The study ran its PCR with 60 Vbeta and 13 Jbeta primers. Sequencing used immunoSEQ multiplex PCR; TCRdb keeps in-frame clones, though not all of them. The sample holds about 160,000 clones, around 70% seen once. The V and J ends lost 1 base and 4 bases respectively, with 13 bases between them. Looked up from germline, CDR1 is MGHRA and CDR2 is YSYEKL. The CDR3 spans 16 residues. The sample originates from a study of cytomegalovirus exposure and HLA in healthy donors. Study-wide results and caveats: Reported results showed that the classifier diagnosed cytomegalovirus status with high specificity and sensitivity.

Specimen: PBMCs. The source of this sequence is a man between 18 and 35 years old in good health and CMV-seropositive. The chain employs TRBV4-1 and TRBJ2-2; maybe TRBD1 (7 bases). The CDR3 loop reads CASSQVAGQSTGELFF. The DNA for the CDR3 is TGCGCCAGCAGCCAAGTGGCGGGACAGTCCACCGGGGAGCTGTTTTTT.